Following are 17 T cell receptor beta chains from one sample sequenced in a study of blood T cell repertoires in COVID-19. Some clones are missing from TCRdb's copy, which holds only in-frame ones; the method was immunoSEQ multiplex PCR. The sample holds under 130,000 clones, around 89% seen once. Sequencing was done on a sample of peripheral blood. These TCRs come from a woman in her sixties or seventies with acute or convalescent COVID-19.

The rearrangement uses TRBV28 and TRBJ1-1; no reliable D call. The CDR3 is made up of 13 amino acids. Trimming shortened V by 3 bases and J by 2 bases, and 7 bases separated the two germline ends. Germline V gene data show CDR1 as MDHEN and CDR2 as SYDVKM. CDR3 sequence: CASSLEVNTEAFF. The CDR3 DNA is TGTGCCAGCAGTTTGGAGGTTAACACTGAAGCTTTCTTT.

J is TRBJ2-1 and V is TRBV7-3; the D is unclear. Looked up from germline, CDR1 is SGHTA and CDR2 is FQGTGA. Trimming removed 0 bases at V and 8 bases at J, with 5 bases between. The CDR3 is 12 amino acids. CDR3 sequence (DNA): TGTGCCAGCAGCTTAACGGGCCATGAGCAGTTCTTC. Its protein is CASSLTGHEQFF. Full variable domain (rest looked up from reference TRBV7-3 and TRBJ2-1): GAGVSQTPSNKVTEKGKYVELRCDPISGHTALYWYRQSLGQGPEFLIYFQGTGAADDSGLPNDRFFAVRPEGSVSTLKIQRTERGDSAVYLCASSLTGHEQFFGPGTRLTVL.

CDR3 nucleotides: TGTGCCAGCAGTCCCGCCCAGGGGGCGCCGCGGGGCTACACCTTC. The encoded protein is CASSPAQGAPRGYTF. The chain joins TRBV28 to TRBJ1-2; 8 bases match TRBD1. Germline V lookup: CDR1 MDHEN, CDR2 SYDVKM. V lost 5 bases and J lost 8; bases outside the gene matches: 13. There are 15 residues in the CDR3.

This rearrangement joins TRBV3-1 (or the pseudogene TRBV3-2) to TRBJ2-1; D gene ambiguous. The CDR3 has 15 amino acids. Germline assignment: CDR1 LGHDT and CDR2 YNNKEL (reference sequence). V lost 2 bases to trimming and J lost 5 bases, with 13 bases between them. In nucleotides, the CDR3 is TGTGCCAGCAGCCAATCAGCACCGCGGAACAATGAGCAGTTCTTC. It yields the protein CASSQSAPRNNEQFF.

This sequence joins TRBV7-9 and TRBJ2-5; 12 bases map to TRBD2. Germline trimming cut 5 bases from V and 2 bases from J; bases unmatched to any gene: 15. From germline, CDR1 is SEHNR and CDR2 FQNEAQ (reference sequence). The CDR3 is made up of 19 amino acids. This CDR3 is CASSPPSGRAFGGQETQYF. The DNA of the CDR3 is TGTGCCAGCAGCCCACCTAGCGGGAGGGCCTTCGGAGGTCAAGAGACCCAGTACTTC.

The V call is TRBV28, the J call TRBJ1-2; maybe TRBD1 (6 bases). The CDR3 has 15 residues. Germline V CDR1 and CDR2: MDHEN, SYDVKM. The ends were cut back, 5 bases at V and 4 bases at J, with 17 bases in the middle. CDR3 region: CASSVAGDRIYGYTF. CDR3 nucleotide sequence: TGTGCCAGCAGTGTGGCAGGGGATAGAATCTATGGCTACACCTTC.

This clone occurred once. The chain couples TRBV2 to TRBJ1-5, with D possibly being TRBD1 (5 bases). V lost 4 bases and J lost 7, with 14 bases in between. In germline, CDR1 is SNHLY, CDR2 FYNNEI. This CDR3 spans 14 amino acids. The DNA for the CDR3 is TGTGCCAGCAGTGGATCAGGGTATTTGCAGCCCCAGCATTTT. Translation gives CASSGSGYLQPQHF.

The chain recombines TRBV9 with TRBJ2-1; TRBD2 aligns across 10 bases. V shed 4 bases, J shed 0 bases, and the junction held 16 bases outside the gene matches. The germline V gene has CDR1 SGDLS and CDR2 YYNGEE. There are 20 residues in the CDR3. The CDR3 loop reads CASSFLGGLASTSSYNEQFF. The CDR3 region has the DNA TGTGCCAGCAGCTTCTTAGGGGGACTAGCGTCAACTAGCTCCTACAATGAGCAGTTCTTC.

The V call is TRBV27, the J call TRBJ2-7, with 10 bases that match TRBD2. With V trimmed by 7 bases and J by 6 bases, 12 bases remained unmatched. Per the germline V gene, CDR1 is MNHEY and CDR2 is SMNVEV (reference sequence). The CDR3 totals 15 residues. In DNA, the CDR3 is TGTGCCAGCACTCCCCTGGGACTAGCGACGGCCGAGCAGTACTTC. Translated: CASTPLGLATAEQYF.

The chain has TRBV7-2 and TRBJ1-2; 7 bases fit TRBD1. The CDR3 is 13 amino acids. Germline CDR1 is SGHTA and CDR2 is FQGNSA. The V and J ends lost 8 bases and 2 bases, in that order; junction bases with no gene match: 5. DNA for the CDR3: TGTGCCAGCTCTCGGGGACAGAACTATGGCTACACCTTC. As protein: CASSRGQNYGYTF.

The CDR3 sequence is CASSLRGTSGRIEQFF. The CDR3, as DNA: TGTGCCAGCAGCTTAAGGGGGACTAGCGGGAGAATTGAGCAGTTCTTC. The V gene is TRBV11-3, the J gene TRBJ2-1; the match to TRBD2 covers 14 bases. Germline values: CDR1 SGHNT, CDR2 YENEEA. CDR3 length: 16 amino acids. With 2 bases clipped from V and 9 bases from J, the junction kept 6 bases outside the gene matches.

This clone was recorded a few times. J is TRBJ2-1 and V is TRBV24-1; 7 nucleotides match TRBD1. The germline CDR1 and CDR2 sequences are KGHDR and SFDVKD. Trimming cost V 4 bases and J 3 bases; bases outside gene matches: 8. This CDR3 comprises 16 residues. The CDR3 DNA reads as TGTGCCACCAGTGAGACAGGGATTGGCCACTACAATGAGCAGTTCTTC. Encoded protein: CATSETGIGHYNEQFF.

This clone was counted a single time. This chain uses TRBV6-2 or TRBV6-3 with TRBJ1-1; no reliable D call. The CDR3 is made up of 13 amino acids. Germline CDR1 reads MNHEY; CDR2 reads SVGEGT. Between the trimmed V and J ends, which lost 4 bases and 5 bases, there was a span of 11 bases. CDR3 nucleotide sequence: TGTGCCAGCAGTTTCGGCAGGTTGACTGAAGCTTTCTTT. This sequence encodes CASSFGRLTEAFF.

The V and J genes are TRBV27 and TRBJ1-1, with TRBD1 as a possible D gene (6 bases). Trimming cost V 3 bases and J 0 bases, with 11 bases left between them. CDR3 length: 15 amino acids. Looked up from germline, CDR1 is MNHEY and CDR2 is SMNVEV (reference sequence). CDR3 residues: CASSLGPGVNTEAFF. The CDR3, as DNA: TGTGCCAGCAGTTTGGGGCCAGGGGTGAACACTGAAGCTTTCTTT.

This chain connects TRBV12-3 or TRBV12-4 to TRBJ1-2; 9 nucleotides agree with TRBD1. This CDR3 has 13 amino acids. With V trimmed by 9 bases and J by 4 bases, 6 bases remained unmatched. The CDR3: CASWDRDAYGYTF. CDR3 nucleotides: TGTGCCAGTTGGGACAGGGACGCCTATGGCTACACCTTC.

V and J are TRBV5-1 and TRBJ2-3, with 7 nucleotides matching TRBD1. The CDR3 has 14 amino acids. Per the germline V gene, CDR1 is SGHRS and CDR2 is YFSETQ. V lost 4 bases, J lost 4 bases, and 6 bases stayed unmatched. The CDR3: CASSRGRSPDTQYF. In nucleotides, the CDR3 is TGCGCCAGCAGCAGGGGGCGGTCGCCAGATACGCAGTATTTT.

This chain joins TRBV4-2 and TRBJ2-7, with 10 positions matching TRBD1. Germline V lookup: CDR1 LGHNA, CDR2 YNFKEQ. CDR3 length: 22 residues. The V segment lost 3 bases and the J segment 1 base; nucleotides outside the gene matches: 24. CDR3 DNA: TGTGCCAGCAGCCAGACTCTTCGCTACGGACAGGGGGTATCACCGGAGTCCTACGAGCAGTACTTC. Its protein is CASSQTLRYGQGVSPESYEQYF.